These 10 T cell receptor beta chains share one sample of origin, sequenced in a study of cytomegalovirus exposure and HLA in healthy donors. Vbeta (60) and Jbeta (13) primers were used in the PCR. This table comes from immunoSEQ multiplex PCR, and its TCRdb copy is limited to in-frame clones, with some not included. Its table records fewer than 70,000 clones. The sequenced sample consisted of PBMCs. The receptors stem from a man in his thirties or forties in good health and CMV-seropositive.

The chain is built from TRBV15 and TRBJ2-3; TRBD2 might be the D (5 bases). This CDR3 has 15 residues. Germline CDR1 and CDR2: LNHNV and YYDKDF (reference sequence). Trimming pared 1 base from V and 1 base from J, leaving 9 bases between. The CDR3 here is CATSRGGFGTDTQYF. The CDR3 DNA reads as TGTGCCACCAGCAGAGGAGGGTTTGGCACAGATACGCAGTATTTT.

This chain links TRBV11-2 with TRBJ2-1; D is undetermined. The germline V and J ends were trimmed by 3 bases and 7 bases, with 7 bases remaining between them. The germline V gene encodes CDR1 SGHAT and CDR2 FQNNGV. The CDR3 consists of 12 residues. The CDR3 protein is CASSLTGNEQFF. The CDR3 DNA sequence: TGTGCCAGCAGCTTGACCGGGAATGAGCAGTTCTTC.

The chain is built from TRBV4-1 and TRBJ1-2; 10 positions agree with TRBD1. The CDR3 has 14 residues. Germline CDR1 is MGHRA and CDR2 is YSYEKL. Trimming cost V 10 bases and J 3 bases; bases outside gene matches: 8. The CDR3 is CATTPGQGYYGYTF. The CDR3 DNA is TGCGCCACCACACCGGGACAGGGGTACTATGGCTACACCTTC.

J is TRBJ2-7 and V is TRBV4-1; 10 nucleotides match TRBD1. Germline lookup yields CDR1 MGHRA and CDR2 YSYEKL. V was clipped by 4 bases and J by 0 bases; unmatched bases: 6. This CDR3 is 16 amino acids long. The CDR3 DNA reads TGCGCCAGCAGCCCTGGGACAGGGGCACTCTCCTACGAGCAGTACTTC. The encoded protein is CASSPGTGALSYEQYF.

J is TRBJ2-6 and V is TRBV5-4; D is unresolved. Trimming cost V 0 bases and J 1 base, with 5 bases left between them. CDR3 length equals 15 residues. Germline values: CDR1 SGHNT, CDR2 YYREEE (reference sequence). The chain's CDR3 is CASSLAGSGANVLTF. CDR3 coding DNA: TGTGCCAGCAGCTTGGCGGGTTCTGGGGCCAACGTCCTGACTTTC.

The rearrangement uses TRBV6-5 and TRBJ1-2; 9 nucleotides align to TRBD1. After removal of 5 bases from V and 4 bases from J, the junction contained 5 bases not matched to a gene. The CDR3 covers 14 residues. Germline V CDR1 and CDR2: MNHEY, SVGAGI. CDR3 in amino acids: CASSLQTGGYGYTF. CDR3 nucleotides: TGTGCCAGCAGTCTACAGACAGGGGGCTATGGCTACACCTTC.

The V and J genes are TRBV6-5 and TRBJ2-7, with D possibly being TRBD1 (6 bases). Germline CDR1 is MNHEY and CDR2 is SVGAGI. CDR3 length: 15 residues. Trimming removed 6 bases at V and 3 bases at J, with 18 bases between. Here the CDR3 reads CASRRVFGGFYEQYF. The CDR3 DNA sequence: TGTGCCAGCAGACGAGTATTTGGGGGCTTCTACGAGCAGTACTTC.

The chain couples TRBV30 to TRBJ1-1; D not resolved. The CDR3 is made up of 13 amino acids. Between the trimmed V and J ends, which lost 0 bases and 1 base, there was a span of 6 bases. The germline gives CDR1 GTSNPN, CDR2 SVGIG (reference sequence). The CDR3 here is CAWSVTRNTEAFF. In DNA, the CDR3 is TGTGCCTGGAGTGTCACCAGGAACACTGAAGCTTTCTTT. The variable domain in full, with the rest retrieved from reference TRBV30 and TRBJ1-1, is SQTIHQWPATLVQPVGSPLSLECTVEGTSNPNLYWYRQAAGRGLQLLFYSVGIGQISSEVPQNLSASRPQDRQFILSSKKLLLSDSGFYLCAWSVTRNTEAFFGQGTRLTVV.

V usage is TRBV15 and J usage is TRBJ2-1; TRBD1 aligns across 9 bases. Germline V gene sequence: CDR1 LNHNV, CDR2 YYDKDF (reference sequence). The length of the CDR3 is 16 residues. Trimming took 2 bases from V and 7 from J; bases not matched to a gene: 9. The CDR3 bases are TGTGCCACCAGCAGACAGGCCGGGACAGGGTTGAATGAGCAGTTCTTC. Its translation is CATSRQAGTGLNEQFF.

About this clone itself: The junction does not match germline at one end; this may be a read error. The V call is TRBV5-1, the J call TRBJ1-5; the D gene is possibly TRBD1 (5 bases). CDR3 length: 15 amino acids. CDR1 and CDR2 from the germline V gene are SGHRS and YFSETQ. CDR3 DNA sequence: TGCGCCAGCAGCTTGGATGGGGGGGTAGGTCAGCACCAGCATTTT. It translates to CASSLDGGVGQHQHF. The variable domain in full, completed from reference TRBV5-1 and TRBJ1-5, reads KAGVTQTPRYLIKTRGQQVTLSCSPISGHRSVSWYQQTPGQGLQFLFEYFSETQRNKGNFPGRFSGRQFSNSRSEMNVSTLELGDSALYLCASSLDGGVGQHQHFGDGTRLSIL.